Listed below are T cell receptor beta chains from one sample, sequenced in a study of cytomegalovirus exposure and HLA in healthy donors. Assay: immunoSEQ multiplex PCR; the TCRdb copy retains only in-frame clones and omits some. This table has 97,000 or so clones, around nine tenths appearing once. Material for sequencing was PBMCs. Every receptor here comes from a woman in her 30s in good health and CMV-seronegative. CDR3s include the opening cysteine and the closing phenylalanine or tryptophan. A D gene is named only where the DNA matches it firmly.

d_gene: .
j_gene: TRBJ2-7
v_gene: TRBV30
CDR3aa: CAWSSTGQDEQYF

d_gene: .
j_gene: TRBJ1-1
v_gene: TRBV2
CDR3aa: CASSDVGNTEAFF

d_gene: TRBD1
j_gene: TRBJ1-3
v_gene: TRBV6-1
CDR3aa: CASKTGVGTGNTIYF

d_gene: TRBD2
j_gene: TRBJ2-1
v_gene: TRBV5-1
CDR3aa: CASSWGTSGHLGDNEQFF

d_gene: .
j_gene: TRBJ1-2
v_gene: TRBV2
CDR3aa: CADRLRGYTF

d_gene: .
j_gene: TRBJ2-1
v_gene: TRBV5-1
CDR3aa: CASSFRGGYNEQFF

d_gene: TRBD2
j_gene: TRBJ2-7
v_gene: TRBV6-6
CDR3aa: CASSKPGLAGVEQYF

d_gene: TRBD1
j_gene: TRBJ1-2
v_gene: TRBV5-1
CDR3aa: CASSGTGADYGYTF

d_gene: .
j_gene: TRBJ1-4
v_gene: TRBV7-2
CDR3aa: CASSSRREGEKLFF

d_gene: .
j_gene: TRBJ1-5
v_gene: TRBV5-1
CDR3aa: CASSLGESSNQPQHF

d_gene: .
j_gene: TRBJ1-4
v_gene: TRBV11-2
CDR3aa: CASSLGRGGAEKLFF

d_gene: TRBD2
j_gene: TRBJ2-2
v_gene: TRBV18
CDR3aa: CASSTLAGLGTGPNTGELFF

d_gene: TRBD1
j_gene: TRBJ1-3
v_gene: TRBV9
CDR3aa: CASSVAPGGLDTIYF

d_gene: .
j_gene: TRBJ2-2
v_gene: TRBV5-1
CDR3aa: CASCTDSFTGELFF

d_gene: TRBD2
j_gene: TRBJ2-2
v_gene: TRBV5-1
CDR3aa: CATFAGTSHTGELFF

d_gene: .
j_gene: TRBJ1-4
v_gene: TRBV2
CDR3aa: CASSDGGAGEEKLFF

d_gene: .
j_gene: TRBJ2-7
v_gene: TRBV7-2
CDR3aa: CASSQVATASEQYF

d_gene: .
j_gene: TRBJ1-2
v_gene: TRBV25-1
CDR3aa: CASSESQGFNYGYTF

d_gene: .
j_gene: TRBJ1-3
v_gene: TRBV6-1
CDR3aa: CASGKGGSGNTIYF

d_gene: TRBD2
j_gene: TRBJ2-7
v_gene: TRBV9
CDR3aa: CASSVGSPGLAGYEQYF

d_gene: .
j_gene: TRBJ1-2
v_gene: TRBV15
CDR3aa: CATSNSGYGYTF

d_gene: .
j_gene: TRBJ1-3
v_gene: TRBV4-1
CDR3aa: CASSTDGGFSSGNTIYF

d_gene: .
j_gene: TRBJ2-7
v_gene: TRBV6-5
CDR3aa: CASREGFEQYF

d_gene: TRBD1
j_gene: TRBJ1-2
v_gene: TRBV18
CDR3aa: CASSHTGDRGGYTF